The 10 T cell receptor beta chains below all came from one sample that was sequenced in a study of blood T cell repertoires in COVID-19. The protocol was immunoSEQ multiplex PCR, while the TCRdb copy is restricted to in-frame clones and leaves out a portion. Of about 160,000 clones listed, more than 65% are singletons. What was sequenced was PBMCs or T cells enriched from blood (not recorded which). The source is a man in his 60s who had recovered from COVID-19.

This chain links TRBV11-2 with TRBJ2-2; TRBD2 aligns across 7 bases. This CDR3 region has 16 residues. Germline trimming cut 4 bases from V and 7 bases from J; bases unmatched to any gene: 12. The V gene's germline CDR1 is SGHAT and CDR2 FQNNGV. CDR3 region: CASSYRTSGRDGELFF. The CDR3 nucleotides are TGTGCCAGCAGCTATAGGACTAGTGGACGGGACGGGGAGCTGTTTTTT.

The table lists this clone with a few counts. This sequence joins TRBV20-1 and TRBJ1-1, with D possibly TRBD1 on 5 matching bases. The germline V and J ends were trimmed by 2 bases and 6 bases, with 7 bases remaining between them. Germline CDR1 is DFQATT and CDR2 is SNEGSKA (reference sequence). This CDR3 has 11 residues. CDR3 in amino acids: CSARRQPEAFF. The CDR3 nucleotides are TGCAGTGCTAGAAGACAGCCTGAAGCTTTCTTT.

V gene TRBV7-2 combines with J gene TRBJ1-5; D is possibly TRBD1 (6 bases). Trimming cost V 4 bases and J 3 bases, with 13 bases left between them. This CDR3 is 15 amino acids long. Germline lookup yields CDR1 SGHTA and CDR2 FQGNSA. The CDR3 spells CASSSTTGYNQPQHF. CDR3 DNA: TGTGCCAGCAGCTCTACAACAGGGTACAATCAGCCCCAGCATTTT.

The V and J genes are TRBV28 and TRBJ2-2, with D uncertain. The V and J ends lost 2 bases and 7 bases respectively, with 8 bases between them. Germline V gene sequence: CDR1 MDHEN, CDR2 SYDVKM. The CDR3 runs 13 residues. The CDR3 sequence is CASSLPPLGELFF. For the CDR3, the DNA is TGTGCCAGCAGTTTACCCCCACTCGGGGAGCTGTTTTTT. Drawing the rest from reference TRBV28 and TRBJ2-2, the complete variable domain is DVKVTQSSRYLVKRTGEKVFLECVQDMDHENMFWYRQDPGLGLRLIYFSYDVKMKEKGDIPEGYSVSREKKERFSLILESASTNQTSMYLCASSLPPLGELFFGEGSRLTVL.

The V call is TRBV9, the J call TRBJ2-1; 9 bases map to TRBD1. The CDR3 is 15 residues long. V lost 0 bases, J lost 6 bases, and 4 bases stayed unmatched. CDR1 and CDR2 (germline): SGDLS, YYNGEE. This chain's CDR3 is CASSVAQTGGNEQFF. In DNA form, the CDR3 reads TGTGCCAGCAGCGTAGCTCAGACAGGGGGCAATGAGCAGTTCTTC.

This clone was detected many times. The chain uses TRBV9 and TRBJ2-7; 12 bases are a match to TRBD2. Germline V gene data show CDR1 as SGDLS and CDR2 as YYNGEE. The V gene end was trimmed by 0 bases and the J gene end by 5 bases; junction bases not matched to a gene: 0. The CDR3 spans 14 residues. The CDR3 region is CASSVGTSGNEQYF. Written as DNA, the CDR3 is TGTGCCAGCAGCGTAGGGACTAGCGGGAACGAGCAGTACTTC.

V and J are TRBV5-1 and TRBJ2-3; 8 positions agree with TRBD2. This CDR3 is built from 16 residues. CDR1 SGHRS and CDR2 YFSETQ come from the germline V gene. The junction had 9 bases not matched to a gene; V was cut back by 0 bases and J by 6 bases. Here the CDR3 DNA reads TGCGCCAGCAGCTTGGGGTTCGGCGGGGGGCAGGATACGCAGTATTTT. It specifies CASSLGFGGGQDTQYF.

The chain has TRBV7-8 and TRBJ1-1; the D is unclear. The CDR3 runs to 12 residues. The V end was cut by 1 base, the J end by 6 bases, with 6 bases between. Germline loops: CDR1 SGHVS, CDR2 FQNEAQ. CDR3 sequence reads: CASSLGGPEAFF. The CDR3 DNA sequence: TGTGCCAGCAGCTTAGGAGGCCCTGAAGCTTTCTTT.

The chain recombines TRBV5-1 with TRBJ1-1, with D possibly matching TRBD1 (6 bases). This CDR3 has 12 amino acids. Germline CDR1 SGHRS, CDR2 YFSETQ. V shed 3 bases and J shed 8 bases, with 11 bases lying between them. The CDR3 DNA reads TGCGCCAGCAGCTCCCTGGACAGCGAAGCTTTCTTT. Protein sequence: CASSSLDSEAFF. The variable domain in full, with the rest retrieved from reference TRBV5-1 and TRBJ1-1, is KAGVTQTPRYLIKTRGQQVTLSCSPISGHRSVSWYQQTPGQGLQFLFEYFSETQRNKGNFPGRFSGRQFSNSRSEMNVSTLELGDSALYLCASSSLDSEAFFGQGTRLTVV.

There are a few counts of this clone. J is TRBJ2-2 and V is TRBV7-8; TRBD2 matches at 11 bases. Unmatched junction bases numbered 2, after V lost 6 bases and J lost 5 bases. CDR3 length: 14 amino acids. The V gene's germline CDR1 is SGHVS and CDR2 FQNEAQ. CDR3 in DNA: TGTGCCAGCAGACGGACTAGCGGGACCGGGGAGCTGTTTTTT. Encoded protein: CASRRTSGTGELFF. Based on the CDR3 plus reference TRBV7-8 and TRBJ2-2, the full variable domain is GAGVSQSPRYKVAKRGQDVALRCDPISGHVSLFWYQQALGQGPEFLTYFQNEAQLDKSGLPSDRFFAERPEGSVSTLKIQRTQQEDSAVYLCASRRTSGTGELFFGEGSRLTVL.